The 2 T cell receptor beta chains below all came from one sample that was sequenced in a study of CD4 and CD8 cells across lung adenocarcinoma regions. MiXCR, applied by TCRdb to the PCR reads, yields one record per CDR3 protein. The sample contains about 11,000 distinct CDR3 sequences, 53% of which appear only once. The specimen sequenced was CD8+ T cells from the center of a lung tumor. The receptors come from a female donor with lung adenocarcinoma. The CD4 and CD8 labels of this study may be unreliable.

V is TRBV6-1 and J is TRBJ2-1; D unresolved. The CDR3 contains 14 residues. Deletions cut 4 bases from V and 4 bases from J, with 11 bases between. Germline V CDR1 and CDR2: MNHNS, SASEGT. Here the CDR3 reads CASSGASDYNEQFF. The CDR3 DNA sequence: TGTGCCAGCAGTGGTGCTAGTGATTACAATGAGCAGTTCTTC.

V is TRBV6-1 and J is TRBJ2-3; 8 bases are a match to TRBD2. Germline V gene lookup returns CDR1 MNHNS and CDR2 SASEGT. The length of the CDR3 is 13 residues. With 11 bases clipped from V and 4 bases from J, the junction kept 8 bases outside the gene matches. CDR3 sequence (DNA): TGTGCCGCGGGGGGTTCGTTTCCAGATACGCAGTATTTT. It yields the protein CAAGGSFPDTQYF.